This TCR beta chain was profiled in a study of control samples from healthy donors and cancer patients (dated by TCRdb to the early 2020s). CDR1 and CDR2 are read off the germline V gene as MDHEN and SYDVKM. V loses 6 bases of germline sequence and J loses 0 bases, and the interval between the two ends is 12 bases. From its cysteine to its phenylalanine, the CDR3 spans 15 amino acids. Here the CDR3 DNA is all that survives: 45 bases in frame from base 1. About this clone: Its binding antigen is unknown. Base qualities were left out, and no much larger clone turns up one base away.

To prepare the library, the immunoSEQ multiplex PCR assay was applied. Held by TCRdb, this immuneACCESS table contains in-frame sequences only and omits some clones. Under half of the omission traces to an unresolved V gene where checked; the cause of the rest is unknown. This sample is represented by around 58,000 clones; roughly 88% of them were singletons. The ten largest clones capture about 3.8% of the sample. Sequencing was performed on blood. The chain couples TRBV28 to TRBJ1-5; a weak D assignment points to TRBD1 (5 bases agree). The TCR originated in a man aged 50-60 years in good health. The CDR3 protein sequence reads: CASSPTGYSNQPQHF. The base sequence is TGTGCCAGCAGCCCCACAGGTTATAGCAATCAGCCCCAGCATTTT.